This T cell receptor beta chain was identified during a study of tumor-infiltrating lymphocytes in primary liver carcinoma. Study-level findings and limits: CD8+ and CD4+ repertoires went uncompared, the samples being bulk unsorted.

Germline DNA was extracted too, while blood RNA derived from unsorted whole blood. Only one count was recorded for this clonotype. Its cognate antigen is unknown. This may be a read error, as it is one base from a much larger clone. The CDR3 length is 13 residues. CDR1 MNHNS and CDR2 SASEGT come from the germline V gene. Trimming cost V 4 bases and J 4 bases, with 10 bases left between them. A primer in the constant region served to generate TCR beta cDNA from roughly 550 ng of total RNA. It was through three nested multiplex PCR rounds of slightly modified ARM-PCR that TCR beta libraries arose. For approximately 11 cycles apiece, the opening two PCR rounds ran with TRBV1-TRBV30 forward primers and a C-beta reverse primer. TCRdb redid the calling of the multiplex PCR reads with MiXCR, one entry per CDR3 protein. The data contain about 350,000 distinct CDR3 sequences, about 61% of them seen just once; the ten biggest clones take up under 8.5%.

The chain has TRBV6-1 and TRBJ1-2; a possible D gene is TRBD1 (6 bases). The TCR sequence derives from a middle-aged man with primary liver carcinoma and hepatitis B virus infection. The source material was peripheral blood. CDR3 residues: CASSVGGLYGYTF. CDR3 bases: TGTGCCAGCAGTGTTGGGGGCCTCTATGGCTACACCTTC.